Each of the 15 T cell receptor beta chains below was sequenced from the same sample in a study of T-cell reconstitution after alpha-beta-depleted transplantation in children. Using unique molecular identifiers, the investigators prepared the TCRbeta library. Each CDR3 protein gets one entry after TCRdb re-called the PCR reads with MiXCR. This sample carries approximately 400,000 distinct CDR3 sequences, around 9.9% of them seen once, and the ten largest clones take roughly 5.1%. This specimen consisted of PBMCs from the stem cell graft donor, obtained from the stem cell graft. The receptors here all came from a human donor who donated a stem cell graft to a child with acute myeloid leukemia.

The gene calls are TRBV24-1 and TRBJ2-2; the match to TRBD1 covers 8 bases. The trim removed 5 bases at V and 0 bases at J, leaving 4 bases unmatched. The germline V gene encodes CDR1 KGHDR and CDR2 SFDVKD. CDR3 size: 16 residues. CDR3 nucleotides: TGTGCCACCAGTGCAACGGACAGGGCGAACACCGGGGAGCTGTTTTTT. It codes for CATSATDRANTGELFF.

The chain is built from TRBV29-1 and TRBJ2-3; 8 positions match TRBD1. There are 15 residues in the CDR3. The germline CDR1 and CDR2 sequences are SQVTM and ANQGSEA. The trim removed 7 bases at V and 5 bases at J, leaving 14 bases unmatched. The CDR3, as DNA: TGCAGCGCCGGGCGGGTGACAGGGGAGGTAGATACGCAGTATTTT. It specifies CSAGRVTGEVDTQYF.

This clonotype appeared many times. The rearrangement joins TRBV5-6 to TRBJ2-3, with D unclear. V was trimmed by 2 bases and J by 0 bases, leaving 13 bases between them. The CDR3 has 16 amino acids. The germline gives CDR1 SGHDT, CDR2 YYEEEE. The CDR3 region is CASSFYRVRSTDTQYF. The CDR3 nucleotides read TGTGCCAGCAGCTTCTATCGGGTCAGAAGCACAGATACGCAGTATTTT.

The chain uses TRBV7-3 and TRBJ2-2; TRBD2 agrees at 7 bases. The V segment lost 1 base and the J segment 3 bases; nucleotides outside the gene matches: 5. The CDR3 has 16 amino acids. Germline assignment: CDR1 SGHTA and CDR2 FQGTGA. The CDR3 protein is CASSLIGLADTGELFF. CDR3 bases: TGTGCCAGCAGCTTAATCGGGCTAGCGGACACCGGGGAGCTGTTTTTT.

This clonotype was found a few times. This chain joins TRBV7-9 and TRBJ1-4; a weak D match, TRBD1 (6 bases). Germline V gives CDR1 SEHNR, CDR2 FQNEAQ (reference sequence). This CDR3 region has 14 residues. V gave up 7 bases and J gave up 7 bases, with 16 bases separating them. The DNA for the CDR3 is TGTGCCAGCACCTCCGGACAGCAGTTTGAAAAACTGTTTTTT. It translates to CASTSGQQFEKLFF.

This clonotype was observed many times. J is TRBJ2-6 and V is TRBV5-7; D call uncertain. TRBV5-7 falls under the ORF class, with uncertain function. CDR3 length: 17 amino acids. Trimming took off 2 bases at V and 2 bases at J, with 14 bases between the two ends. The CDR3 loop is CASSFGMETAGANVLTF. The DNA of the CDR3 is TGTGCCAGCAGCTTTGGCATGGAGACGGCTGGGGCCAACGTCCTGACTTTC.

This clonotype was recorded many times. The chain recombines TRBV7-6 with TRBJ2-1; TRBD2 aligns across 11 bases. Germline values: CDR1 SGHVS, CDR2 FNYEAQ. CDR3 length equals 16 residues. V lost 5 bases to trimming and J lost 8 bases; unmatched junction nucleotides: 11. The CDR3 DNA is TGTGCCAGCAGCACTAGGGTAGCGGGAGGGCCAGATGAGCAGTTCTTC. Translating gives CASSTRVAGGPDEQFF.

The rearrangement joins TRBV5-1 to TRBJ2-3, with D possibly TRBD1 on 6 matching bases. Trimming cost V 4 bases and J 8 bases, with 14 bases left between them. The length of the CDR3 is 13 residues. Germline V CDR1 and CDR2: SGHRS, YFSETQ. CDR3: CASSRNRDGTQYF. CDR3 bases: TGCGCCAGCAGCAGGAACAGGGATGGTACGCAGTATTTT.

This clonotype was found many times. A junction boundary mismatches the germline segment, possibly from a read error. The chain combines TRBV4-2 with TRBJ1-1; the D gene is possibly TRBD1 (5 bases). The CDR3 sequence is 15 residues long. Germline V gene sequence: CDR1 LGHNA, CDR2 YNFKEQ. This CDR3 is CASSLEPGADTEALF. DNA of the CDR3: TGTGCCAGCAGCCTAGAGCCCGGGGCCGACACTGAAGCTTTATTT.

The DNA for the CDR3 is TGCAGTGCCCGTACTCGACTAGCGGGGATGTACCAAGAGACCCAGTACTTC. As protein: CSARTRLAGMYQETQYF. The J gene is TRBJ2-5, the V gene TRBV20-1; 11 nucleotides align to TRBD2. J lost 0 bases, V lost 6 bases, and 12 bases had no gene match. Germline V lookup: CDR1 DFQATT, CDR2 SNEGSKA (reference sequence). The CDR3 covers 17 residues.

This clonotype has more than one count but fewer than ten. CDR3 loop: CASRFVPGQGSNSPLHF. The CDR3 nucleotides are TGCGCCAGCAGGTTCGTACCGGGACAGGGCAGCAATTCACCCCTCCACTTT. V and J are TRBV5-1 and TRBJ1-6; TRBD1 matches at 9 bases. There are 17 residues in the CDR3. V was clipped by 5 bases and J by 7 bases; unmatched bases: 13. Germline V CDR1 and CDR2: SGHRS, YFSETQ.

In this sample, this clonotype turned up a few times. J is TRBJ2-7 and V is TRBV5-1; 9 nucleotides align to TRBD2. The CDR3 runs to 15 residues. CDR1 and CDR2 from the germline V gene are SGHRS and YFSETQ. Losses at the gene ends were 4 bases for V and 7 bases for J; bases not matched to a gene: 12. The CDR3 DNA is TGCGCCAGCAGCCTCAACGCGGCGGGAGGGTATGAGCAGTACTTC. Residues: CASSLNAAGGYEQYF.

This clonotype turned up a few times. The CDR3 reads CASSLLVGEQFF. The CDR3 nucleotides are TGTGCCAGCAGTCTACTTGTCGGTGAGCAGTTCTTC. This rearrangement joins TRBV7-2 to TRBJ2-1, with D hard to call. V shed 6 bases and J shed 9 bases, with 12 bases lying between them. Germline lookup yields CDR1 SGHTA and CDR2 FQGNSA. CDR3 length equals 12 residues. Using reference TRBV7-2 and TRBJ2-1 for the parts outside the CDR3, the full variable domain is GAGVSQSPSNKVTEKGKDVELRCDPISGHTALYWYRQSLGQGLEFLIYFQGNSAPDKSGLPSDRFSAERTGGSVSTLTIQRTQQEDSAVYLCASSLLVGEQFFGPGTRLTVL.

The V gene is TRBV19, the J gene TRBJ2-2, with D perhaps matching TRBD1 (5 bases). The length of the CDR3 is 14 residues. The germline V gene encodes CDR1 LNHDA and CDR2 SQIVND (reference sequence). The germline V and J ends were trimmed by 6 bases and 0 bases, with 8 bases remaining between them. Written as DNA, the CDR3 is TGTGCCAGTAGAGGGGCGGCGAACACCGGGGAGCTGTTTTTT. The encoded protein is CASRGAANTGELFF.

This rearrangement joins TRBV4-1 to TRBJ2-2; 7 nucleotides align to TRBD1. V was pared by 0 bases and J by 6 bases, with 4 bases of the junction left unmatched. Germline loops: CDR1 MGHRA, CDR2 YSYEKL. CDR3 length: 15 amino acids. CDR3 bases: TGCGCCAGCAGCCAAGATCCAGGGGGAGCCGGGGAGCTGTTTTTT. Translated, it gives CASSQDPGGAGELFF.